This T cell receptor beta chain was recorded in a study of graft-versus-host responses after intestinal transplantation. For the study at large: Recipients were given multivisceral, liver-intestinal, or isolated intestinal transplants. Among the recipients, all got anti-thymocyte globulin induction and then tacrolimus and steroids for about 3 years.

Overall study results and limits: Detected in recipient marrow were GvH clones, some of which were first observed in ileum or blood. Declines in HvG clones occurring early post-transplant were associated with peak circulating GvH clone levels.

Processing was applied to graft tissue in order to liberate intraepithelial and lamina propria lymphocytes. This table comes from immunoSEQ multiplex PCR, and its TCRdb copy is limited to in-frame clones, with some not included. The sample records about 19,000 clones, around three quarters being singletons. Points on this clone: The antigen is unknown.

This CDR3 region has 15 residues. CDR1 and CDR2 (germline): MRHNA, SNTAGT. Trimming left V 0 bases short and J 0 bases short, with 6 bases between. Sequences were derived from ileum tissue, sampled about 3 weeks after intestinal transplant. The sequence was collected from a human patient who received an intestinal transplant, so some T cells may come from the graft donor. The V call is TRBV6-4, the J call TRBJ2-1, with TRBD2 as a possible D gene (6 bases). The CDR3: CASSDSSGSYNEQFF. CDR3 in DNA: TGTGCCAGCAGTGACTCTAGCGGCTCCTACAATGAGCAGTTCTTC.